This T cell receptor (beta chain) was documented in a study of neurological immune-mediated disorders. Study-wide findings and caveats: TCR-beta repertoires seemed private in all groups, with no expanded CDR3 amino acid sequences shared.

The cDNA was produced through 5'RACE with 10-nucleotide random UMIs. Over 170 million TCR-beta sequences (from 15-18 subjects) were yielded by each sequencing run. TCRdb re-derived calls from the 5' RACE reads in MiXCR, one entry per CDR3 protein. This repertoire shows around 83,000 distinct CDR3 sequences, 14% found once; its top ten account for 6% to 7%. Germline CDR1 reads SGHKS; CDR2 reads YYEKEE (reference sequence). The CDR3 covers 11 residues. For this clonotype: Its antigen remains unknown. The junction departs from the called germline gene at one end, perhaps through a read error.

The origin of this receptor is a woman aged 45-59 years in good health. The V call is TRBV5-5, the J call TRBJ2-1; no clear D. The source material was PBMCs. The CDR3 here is CSGSLEGPTVF. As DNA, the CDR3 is TGTTCCGGCAGCTTGGAAGGACCGACGGTCTTC.